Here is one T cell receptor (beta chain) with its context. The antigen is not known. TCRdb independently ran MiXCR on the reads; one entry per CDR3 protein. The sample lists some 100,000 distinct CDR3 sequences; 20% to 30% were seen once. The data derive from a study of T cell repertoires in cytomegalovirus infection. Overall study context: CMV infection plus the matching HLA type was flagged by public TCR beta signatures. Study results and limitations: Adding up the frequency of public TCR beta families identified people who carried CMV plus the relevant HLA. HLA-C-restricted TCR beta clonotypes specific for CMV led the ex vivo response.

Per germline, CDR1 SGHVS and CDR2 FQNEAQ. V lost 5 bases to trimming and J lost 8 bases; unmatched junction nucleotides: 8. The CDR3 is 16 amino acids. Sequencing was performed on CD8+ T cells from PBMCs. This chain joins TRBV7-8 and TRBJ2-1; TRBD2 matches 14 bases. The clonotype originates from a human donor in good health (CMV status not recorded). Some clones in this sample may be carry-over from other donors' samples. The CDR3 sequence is CASSPYRLAGGYEQFF. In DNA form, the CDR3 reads TGTGCCAGCAGCCCCTACAGACTAGCGGGAGGGTATGAGCAGTTCTTC.